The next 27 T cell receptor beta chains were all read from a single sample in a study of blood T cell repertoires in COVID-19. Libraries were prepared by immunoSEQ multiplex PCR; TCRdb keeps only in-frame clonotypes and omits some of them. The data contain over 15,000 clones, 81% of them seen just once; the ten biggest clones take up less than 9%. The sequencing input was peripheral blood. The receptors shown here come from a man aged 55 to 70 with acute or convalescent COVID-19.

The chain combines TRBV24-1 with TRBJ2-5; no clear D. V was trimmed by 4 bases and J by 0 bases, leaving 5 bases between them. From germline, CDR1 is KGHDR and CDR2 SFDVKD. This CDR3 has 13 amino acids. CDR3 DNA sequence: TGTGCCACCAGTGAAGCCTACCAAGAGACCCAGTACTTC. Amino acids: CATSEAYQETQYF.

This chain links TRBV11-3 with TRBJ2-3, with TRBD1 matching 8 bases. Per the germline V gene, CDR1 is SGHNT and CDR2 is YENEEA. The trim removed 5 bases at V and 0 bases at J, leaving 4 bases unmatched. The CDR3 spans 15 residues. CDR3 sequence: CASSPRTGSTDTQYF. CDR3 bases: TGTGCCAGCAGCCCTAGGACAGGGAGCACAGATACGCAGTATTTT.

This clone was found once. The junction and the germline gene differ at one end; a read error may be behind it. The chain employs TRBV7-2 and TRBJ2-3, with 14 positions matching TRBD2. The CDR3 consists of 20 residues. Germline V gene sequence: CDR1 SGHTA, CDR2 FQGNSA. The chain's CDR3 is CASSLAPGTSGGGGTDTQYF. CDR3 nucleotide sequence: TGTGCCAGCAGCCTAGCGCCCGGGACTAGCGGGGGAGGGGGCACAGATACGCAGTATTTT.

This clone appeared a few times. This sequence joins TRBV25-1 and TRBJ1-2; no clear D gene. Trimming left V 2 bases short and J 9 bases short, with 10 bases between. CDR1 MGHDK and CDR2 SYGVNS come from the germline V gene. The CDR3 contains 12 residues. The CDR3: CASSEDSLRYTF. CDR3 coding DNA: TGTGCCAGCAGTGAAGACTCCCTGCGCTACACCTTC.

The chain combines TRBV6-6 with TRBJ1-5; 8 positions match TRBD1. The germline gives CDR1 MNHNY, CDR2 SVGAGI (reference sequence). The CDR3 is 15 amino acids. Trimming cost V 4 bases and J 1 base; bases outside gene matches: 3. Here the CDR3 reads CASSLQGGSNQPQHF. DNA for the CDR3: TGTGCCAGCAGTTTACAGGGGGGAAGCAATCAGCCCCAGCATTTT.

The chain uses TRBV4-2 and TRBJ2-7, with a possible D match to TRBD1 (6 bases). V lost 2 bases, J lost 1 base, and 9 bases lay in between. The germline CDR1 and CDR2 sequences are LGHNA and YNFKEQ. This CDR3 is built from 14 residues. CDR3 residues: CASSQPGQSYEQYF. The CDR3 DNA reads TGTGCCAGCAGCCAACCTGGACAGTCCTACGAGCAGTACTTC.

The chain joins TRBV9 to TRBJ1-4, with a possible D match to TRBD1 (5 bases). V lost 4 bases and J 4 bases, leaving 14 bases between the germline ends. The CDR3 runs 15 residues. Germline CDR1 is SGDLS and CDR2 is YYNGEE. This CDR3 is CASSPDQGFNEKLFF. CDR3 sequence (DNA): TGTGCCAGCAGCCCAGACCAGGGTTTTAATGAAAAACTGTTTTTT. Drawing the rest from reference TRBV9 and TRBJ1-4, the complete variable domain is DSGVTQTPKHLITATGQRVTLRCSPRSGDLSVYWYQQSLDQGLQFLIQYYNGEERAKGNILERFSAQQFPDLHSELNLSSLELGDSALYFCASSPDQGFNEKLFFGSGTQLSVL.

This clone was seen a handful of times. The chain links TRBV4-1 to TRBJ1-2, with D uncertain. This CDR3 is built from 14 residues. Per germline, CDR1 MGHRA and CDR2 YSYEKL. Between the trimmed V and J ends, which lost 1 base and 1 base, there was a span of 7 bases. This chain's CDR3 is CASSQAAVNYGYTF. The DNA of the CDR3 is TGCGCCAGCAGCCAAGCTGCGGTTAACTATGGCTACACCTTC.

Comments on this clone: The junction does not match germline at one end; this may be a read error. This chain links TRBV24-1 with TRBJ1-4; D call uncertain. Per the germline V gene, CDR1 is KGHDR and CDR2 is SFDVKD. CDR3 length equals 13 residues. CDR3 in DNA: TGTGCCACCCTTCCGCGCCGAGGTGCTCCTGGGTATTTT. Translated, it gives CATLPRRGAPGYF.

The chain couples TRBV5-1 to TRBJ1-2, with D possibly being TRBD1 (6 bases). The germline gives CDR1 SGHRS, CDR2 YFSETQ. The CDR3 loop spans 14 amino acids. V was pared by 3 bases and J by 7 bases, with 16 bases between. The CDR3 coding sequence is TGCGCCAGCAGCTCGGGACATGATACGGGTGGCTACACCTTC. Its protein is CASSSGHDTGGYTF.

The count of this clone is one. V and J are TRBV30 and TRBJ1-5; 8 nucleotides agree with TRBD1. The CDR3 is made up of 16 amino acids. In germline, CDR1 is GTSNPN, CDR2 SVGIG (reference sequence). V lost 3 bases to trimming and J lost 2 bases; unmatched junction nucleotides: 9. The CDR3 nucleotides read TGTGCCTGGAGGCCCAGGGGGCGCGACGGCAATCAGCCCCAGCATTTT. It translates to CAWRPRGRDGNQPQHF. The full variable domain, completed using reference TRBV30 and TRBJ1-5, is SQTIHQWPATLVQPVGSPLSLECTVEGTSNPNLYWYRQAAGRGLQLLFYSVGIGQISSEVPQNLSASRPQDRQFILSSKKLLLSDSGFYLCAWRPRGRDGNQPQHFGDGTRLSIL.

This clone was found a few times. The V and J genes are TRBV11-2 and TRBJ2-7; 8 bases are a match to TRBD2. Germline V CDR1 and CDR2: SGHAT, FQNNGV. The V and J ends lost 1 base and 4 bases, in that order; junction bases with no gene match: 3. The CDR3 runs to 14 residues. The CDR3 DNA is TGTGCCAGCAGCTTAGCGGGGGGGCAGTACGAGCAGTACTTC. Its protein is CASSLAGGQYEQYF.

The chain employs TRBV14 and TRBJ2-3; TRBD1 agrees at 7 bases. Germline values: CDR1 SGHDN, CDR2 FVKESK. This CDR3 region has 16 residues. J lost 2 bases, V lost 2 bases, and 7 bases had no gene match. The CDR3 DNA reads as TGTGCCAGCAGCCAATTTGACAGGGTCTTCACAGATACGCAGTATTTT. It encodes CASSQFDRVFTDTQYF.

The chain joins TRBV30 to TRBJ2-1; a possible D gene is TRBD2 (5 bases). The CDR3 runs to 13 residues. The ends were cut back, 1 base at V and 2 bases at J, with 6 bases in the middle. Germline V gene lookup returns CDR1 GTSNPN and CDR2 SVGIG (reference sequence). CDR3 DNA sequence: TGTGCCTGGAGTGACGGGGCCTACAATGAGCAGTTCTTC. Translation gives CAWSDGAYNEQFF.

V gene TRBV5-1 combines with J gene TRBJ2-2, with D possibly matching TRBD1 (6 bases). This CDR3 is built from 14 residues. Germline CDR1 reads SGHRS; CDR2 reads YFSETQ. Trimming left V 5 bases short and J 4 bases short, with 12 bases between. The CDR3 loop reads CASSQQGSTGELFF. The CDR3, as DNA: TGCGCCAGCAGTCAACAGGGTAGCACCGGGGAGCTGTTTTTT.

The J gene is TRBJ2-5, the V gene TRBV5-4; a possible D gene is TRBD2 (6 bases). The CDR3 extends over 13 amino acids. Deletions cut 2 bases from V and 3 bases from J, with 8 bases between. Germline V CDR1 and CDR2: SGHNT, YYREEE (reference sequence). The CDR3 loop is CASSFRGEETQYF. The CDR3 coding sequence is TGTGCCAGCAGCTTTCGCGGGGAAGAGACCCAGTACTTC. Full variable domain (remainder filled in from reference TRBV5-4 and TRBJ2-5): ETGVTQSPTHLIKTRGQQVTLRCSSQSGHNTVSWYQQALGQGPQFIFQYYREEENGRGNFPPRFSGLQFPNYSSELNVNALELDDSALYLCASSFRGEETQYFGPGTRLLVL.

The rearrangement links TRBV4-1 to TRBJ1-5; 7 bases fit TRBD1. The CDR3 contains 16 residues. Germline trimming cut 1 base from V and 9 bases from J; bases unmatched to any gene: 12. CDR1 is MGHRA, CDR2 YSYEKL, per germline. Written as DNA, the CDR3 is TGCGCCAGCAGCCAAGCCCCGATGAGGGGGCCGGGGCCCCAGCATTTT. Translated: CASSQAPMRGPGPQHF.

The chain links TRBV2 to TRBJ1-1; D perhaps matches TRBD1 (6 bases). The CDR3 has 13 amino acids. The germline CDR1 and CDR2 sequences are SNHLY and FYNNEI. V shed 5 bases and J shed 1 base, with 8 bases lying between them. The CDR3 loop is CASSSTGNTEAFF. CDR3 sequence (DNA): TGTGCCAGCAGTTCGACAGGGAACACTGAAGCTTTCTTT. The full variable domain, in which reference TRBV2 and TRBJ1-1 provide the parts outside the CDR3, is EPEVTQTPSHQVTQMGQEVILRCVPISNHLYFYWYRQILGQKVEFLVSFYNNEISEKSEIFDDQFSVERPDGSNFTLKIRSTKLEDSAMYFCASSSTGNTEAFFGQGTRLTVV.

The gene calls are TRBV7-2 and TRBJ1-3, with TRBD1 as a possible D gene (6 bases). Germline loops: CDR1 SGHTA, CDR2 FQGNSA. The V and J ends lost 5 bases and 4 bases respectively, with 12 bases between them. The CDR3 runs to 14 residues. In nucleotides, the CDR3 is TGTGCCAGCAGCAAAGGGGGAGACGGAAACACCATATATTTT. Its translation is CASSKGGDGNTIYF.

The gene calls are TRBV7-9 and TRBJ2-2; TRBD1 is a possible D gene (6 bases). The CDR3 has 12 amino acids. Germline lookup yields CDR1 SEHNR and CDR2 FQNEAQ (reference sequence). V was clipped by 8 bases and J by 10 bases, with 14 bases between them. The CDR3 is CASGQGRVELFF. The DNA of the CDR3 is TGTGCCAGCGGCCAGGGGCGGGTGGAGCTGTTTTTT.

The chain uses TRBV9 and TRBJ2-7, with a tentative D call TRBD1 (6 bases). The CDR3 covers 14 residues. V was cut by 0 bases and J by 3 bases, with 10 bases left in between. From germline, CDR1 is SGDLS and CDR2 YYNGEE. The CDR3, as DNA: TGTGCCAGCAGCGTAGGGGTACAGGGCTACGAGCAGTACTTC. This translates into CASSVGVQGYEQYF.

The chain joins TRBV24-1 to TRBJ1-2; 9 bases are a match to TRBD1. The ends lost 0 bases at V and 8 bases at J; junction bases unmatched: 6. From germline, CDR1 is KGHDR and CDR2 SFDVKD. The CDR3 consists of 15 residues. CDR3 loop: CATSDLTGGAEGYTF. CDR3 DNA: TGTGCCACCAGTGATTTGACAGGGGGCGCCGAGGGCTACACCTTC.

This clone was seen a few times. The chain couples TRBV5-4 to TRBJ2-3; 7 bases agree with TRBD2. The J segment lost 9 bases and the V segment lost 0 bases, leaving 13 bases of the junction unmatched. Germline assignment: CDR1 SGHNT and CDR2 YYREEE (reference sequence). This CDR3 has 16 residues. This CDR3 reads CASSLDSSGSYTTQYF. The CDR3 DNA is TGTGCCAGCAGCTTGGATAGTAGCGGGTCCTATACGACGCAGTATTTT.

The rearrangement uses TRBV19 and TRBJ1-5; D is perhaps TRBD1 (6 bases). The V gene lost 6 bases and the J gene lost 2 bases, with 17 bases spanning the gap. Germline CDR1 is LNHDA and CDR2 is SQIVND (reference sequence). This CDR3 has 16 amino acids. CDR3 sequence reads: CASSPTGTLGNQPQHF. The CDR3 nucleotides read TGTGCCAGTAGCCCAACAGGGACATTAGGCAATCAGCCCCAGCATTTT.

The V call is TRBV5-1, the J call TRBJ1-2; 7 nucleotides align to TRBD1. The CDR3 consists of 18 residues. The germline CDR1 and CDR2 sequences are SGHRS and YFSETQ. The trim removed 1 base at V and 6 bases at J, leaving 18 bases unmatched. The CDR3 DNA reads TGCGCCAGCAGCTTGCGGACTTTGATATCAGGGGGTTTCGATGGCTACACCTTC. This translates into CASSLRTLISGGFDGYTF.

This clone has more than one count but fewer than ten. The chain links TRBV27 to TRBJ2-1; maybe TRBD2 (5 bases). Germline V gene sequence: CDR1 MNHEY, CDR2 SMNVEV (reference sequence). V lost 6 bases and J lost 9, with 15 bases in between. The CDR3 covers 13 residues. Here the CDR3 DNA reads TGTGCCAGCAGACCTTCGGGCGGGCGTGAGCAGTTCTTC. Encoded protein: CASRPSGGREQFF.

The CDR3 sequence is CASSDGQGWTEAFF. The DNA of the CDR3 is TGTGCCAGCAGTGACGGACAGGGGTGGACTGAAGCTTTCTTT. J is TRBJ1-1 and V is TRBV6-1; 9 bases agree with TRBD1. The trim removed 3 bases at V and 5 bases at J, leaving 4 bases unmatched. The CDR3 has 14 amino acids. The germline V gene encodes CDR1 MNHNS and CDR2 SASEGT.